A single sample gave rise to the 9 T cell receptor beta chains below, sequenced in a study of blood T cell repertoires in COVID-19. Using immunoSEQ multiplex PCR, the repertoire was profiled, and TCRdb retains in-frame clones only, with some absent. The sample holds 85,000 to 100,000 clones, roughly 89% seen once. The material sequenced was peripheral blood. The receptors derive from an older woman with COVID-19, enrolled during active disease.

The genes are TRBV4-2 and TRBJ1-3; no reliable D call. The CDR3 extends over 15 amino acids. Deletions cut 2 bases from V and 0 bases from J, with 8 bases between. CDR1 and CDR2 from the germline V gene are LGHNA and YNFKEQ. The CDR3 region has the DNA TGTGCCAGCAGCCAATTGCACAGCTCTGGAAACACCATATATTTT. As protein: CASSQLHSSGNTIYF.

The V gene is TRBV28, the J gene TRBJ1-2; D is undetermined. The germline CDR1 and CDR2 sequences are MDHEN and SYDVKM. CDR3 length equals 12 residues. V was cut by 3 bases and J by 4 bases, with 6 bases left in between. In nucleotides, the CDR3 is TGTGCCAGCAGTTTGGGAGGCTATGGCTACACCTTC. Translated: CASSLGGYGYTF.

The CDR3 DNA is TGTGCCAGCAGTTCTTCAGGGGGAGTGACTGAAGCTTTCTTT. Encoded protein: CASSSSGGVTEAFF. V and J are TRBV6-2 or TRBV6-3 and TRBJ1-1; 7 bases align to TRBD1. Germline V gene data show CDR1 as MNHEY and CDR2 as SVGEGT. This CDR3 comprises 14 residues. V was clipped by 4 bases and J by 5 bases; unmatched bases: 7.

V is TRBV29-1 and J is TRBJ1-1; 9 bases match TRBD1. The CDR3 is 18 amino acids. With 7 bases clipped from V and 3 bases from J, the junction kept 21 bases outside the gene matches. The germline V gene encodes CDR1 SQVTM and CDR2 ANQGSEA. This chain's CDR3 is CSGTAGMGQGLRYTEAFF. The CDR3 nucleotides are TGCAGCGGCACAGCAGGTATGGGACAGGGTTTGCGGTACACTGAAGCTTTCTTT. Variable domain in full (rest from reference TRBV29-1 and TRBJ1-1): SAVISQKPSRDICQRGTSLTIQCQVDSQVTMMFWYRQQPGQSLTLIATANQGSEATYESGFVIDKFPISRPNLTFSTLTVSNMSPEDSSIYLCSGTAGMGQGLRYTEAFFGQGTRLTVV.

V usage is TRBV5-1 and J usage is TRBJ2-1; the match to TRBD2 covers 7 bases. The CDR3 loop spans 13 amino acids. Per germline, CDR1 SGHRS and CDR2 YFSETQ. V shed 7 bases and J 9 bases; nucleotides not matched to a gene: 10. The CDR3 loop is CASYPGGSGEQFF. The CDR3 DNA sequence: TGCGCCAGCTACCCCGGGGGGTCGGGTGAGCAGTTCTTC.

The J gene is TRBJ2-3, the V gene TRBV27; 13 nucleotides agree with TRBD2. The germline CDR1 and CDR2 sequences are MNHEY and SMNVEV (reference sequence). V trimming: 6 bases; J trimming: 5 bases; junction bases outside the gene matches: 8. This CDR3 region has 16 residues. CDR3 DNA sequence: TGTGCCAGCAGCCTAAGACTAGCGGGGGGACGAGATACGCAGTATTTT. Its protein product is CASSLRLAGGRDTQYF.

The chain combines TRBV10-1 with TRBJ2-2; D perhaps matches TRBD1 (5 bases). The CDR3 runs to 16 residues. The germline V and J ends were trimmed by 4 bases and 0 bases, with 12 bases remaining between them. Per the germline V gene, CDR1 is WNHNN and CDR2 is SYGVQD (reference sequence). The CDR3 spells CASSASPDTNTGELFF. The CDR3 DNA sequence: TGCGCCAGCAGTGCGTCCCCGGACACGAACACCGGGGAGCTGTTTTTT.

The chain employs TRBV9 and TRBJ1-5, with D perhaps TRBD1 (5 bases). The CDR3 consists of 15 residues. Germline assignment: CDR1 SGDLS and CDR2 YYNGEE. V lost 0 bases and J lost 7, with 14 bases in between. CDR3 loop: CASSVGDGGPQPQHF. CDR3 bases: TGTGCCAGCAGCGTAGGGGACGGGGGACCCCAGCCCCAGCATTTT.

The V gene is TRBV3-1 (or the pseudogene TRBV3-2), the J gene TRBJ2-5; 7 positions agree with TRBD2. V shed 4 bases, J shed 10 bases, and the junction held 9 bases outside the gene matches. This CDR3 comprises 13 residues. CDR1 is LGHDT, CDR2 YNNKEL, per germline (reference sequence). CDR3 in amino acids: CASSPTSKRSQYF. In DNA, the CDR3 is TGTGCCAGCAGCCCGACTAGCAAGAGAAGCCAGTACTTC.